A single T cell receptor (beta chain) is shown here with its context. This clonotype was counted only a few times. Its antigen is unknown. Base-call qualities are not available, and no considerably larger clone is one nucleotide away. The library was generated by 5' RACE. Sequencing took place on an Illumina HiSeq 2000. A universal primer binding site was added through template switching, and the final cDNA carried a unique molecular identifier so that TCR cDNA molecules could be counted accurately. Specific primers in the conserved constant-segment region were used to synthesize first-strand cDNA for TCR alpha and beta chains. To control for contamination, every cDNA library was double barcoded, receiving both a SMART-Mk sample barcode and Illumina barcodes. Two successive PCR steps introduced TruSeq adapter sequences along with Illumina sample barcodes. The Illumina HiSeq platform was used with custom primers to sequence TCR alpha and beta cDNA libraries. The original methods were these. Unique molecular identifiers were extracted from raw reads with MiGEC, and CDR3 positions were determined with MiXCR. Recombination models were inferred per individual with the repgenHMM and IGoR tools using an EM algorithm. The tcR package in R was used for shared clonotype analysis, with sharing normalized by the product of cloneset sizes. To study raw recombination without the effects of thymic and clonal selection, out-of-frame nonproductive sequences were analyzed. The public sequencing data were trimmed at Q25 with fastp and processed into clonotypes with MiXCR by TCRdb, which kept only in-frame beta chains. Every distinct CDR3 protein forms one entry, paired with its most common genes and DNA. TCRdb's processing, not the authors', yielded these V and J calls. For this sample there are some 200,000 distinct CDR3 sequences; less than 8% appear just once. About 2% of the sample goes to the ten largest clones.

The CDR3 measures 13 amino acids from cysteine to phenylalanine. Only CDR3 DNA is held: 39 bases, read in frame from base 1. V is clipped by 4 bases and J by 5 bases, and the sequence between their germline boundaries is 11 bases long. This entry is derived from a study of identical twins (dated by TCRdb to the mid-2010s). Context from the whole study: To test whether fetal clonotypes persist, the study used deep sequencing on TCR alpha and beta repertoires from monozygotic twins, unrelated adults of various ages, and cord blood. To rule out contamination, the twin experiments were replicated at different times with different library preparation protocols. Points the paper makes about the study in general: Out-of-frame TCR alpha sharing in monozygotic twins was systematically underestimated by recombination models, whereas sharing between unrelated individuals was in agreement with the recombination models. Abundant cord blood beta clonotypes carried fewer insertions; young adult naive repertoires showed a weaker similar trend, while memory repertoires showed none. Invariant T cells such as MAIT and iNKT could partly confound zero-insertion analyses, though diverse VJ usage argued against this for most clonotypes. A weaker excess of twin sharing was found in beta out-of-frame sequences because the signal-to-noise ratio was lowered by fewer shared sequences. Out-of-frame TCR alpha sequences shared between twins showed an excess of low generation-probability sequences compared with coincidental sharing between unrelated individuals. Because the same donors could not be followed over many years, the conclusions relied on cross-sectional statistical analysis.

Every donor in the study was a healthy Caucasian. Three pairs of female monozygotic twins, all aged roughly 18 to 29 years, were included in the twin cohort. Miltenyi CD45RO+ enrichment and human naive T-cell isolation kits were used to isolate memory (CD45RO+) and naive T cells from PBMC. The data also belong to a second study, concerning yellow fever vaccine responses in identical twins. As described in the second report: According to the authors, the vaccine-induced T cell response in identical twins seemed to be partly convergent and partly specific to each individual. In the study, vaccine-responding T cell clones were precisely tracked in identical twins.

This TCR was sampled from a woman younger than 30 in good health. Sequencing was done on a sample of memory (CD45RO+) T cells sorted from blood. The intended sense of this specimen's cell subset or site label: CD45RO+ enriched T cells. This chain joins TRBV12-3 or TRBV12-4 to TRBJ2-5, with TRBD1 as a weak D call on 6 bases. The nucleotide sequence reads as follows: TGTGCCAGCAGTTCGCGACAGGTCGAGACCCAGTACTTC. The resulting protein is CASSSRQVETQYF.